The 22 T cell receptor beta chains below come from one sample, sequenced in a study of early T cells in non-severe SARS-CoV-2 infection. TCRdb recomputed calls from the 5' RACE reads with MiXCR, one row per CDR3 protein. Of about 56,000 distinct CDR3 sequences in the sample, about 11% were seen once. Sequencing used whole blood. Receptor source: an adult who was a healthcare worker with PCR-confirmed SARS-CoV-2 infection or an uninfected control (not recorded which).

This clonotype was observed at least ten times. The V call is TRBV7-2, the J call TRBJ1-2; 9 bases align to TRBD1. J lost 3 bases, V lost 3 bases, and 8 bases had no gene match. Looked up from germline, CDR1 is SGHTA and CDR2 is FQGNSA. The CDR3 sequence is 16 residues long. CDR3 residues: CASSFLGQGIYYGYTF. CDR3 bases: TGTGCCAGCAGCTTTTTGGGACAGGGAATCTACTATGGCTACACCTTC.

This clonotype was counted a few times. The genes are TRBV7-2 and TRBJ2-7; the match to TRBD2 covers 7 bases. The CDR3 sequence is 14 residues long. V was pared by 3 bases and J by 3 bases, with 5 bases of the junction left unmatched. Per the germline V gene, CDR1 is SGHTA and CDR2 is FQGNSA. This chain's CDR3 is CASSFIAGFYEQYF. CDR3 DNA sequence: TGTGCCAGCAGCTTCATAGCGGGCTTCTACGAGCAGTACTTC.

The sample holds many counts of this clonotype. The chain has TRBV10-3 and TRBJ1-3; D unclear. This CDR3 spans 14 amino acids. V was cut by 6 bases and J by 2 bases, with 11 bases left in between. Germline values: CDR1 ENHRY, CDR2 SYGVKD. CDR3 loop: CAISEQATGNTIYF. The CDR3, as DNA: TGTGCCATCAGCGAACAAGCTACTGGAAACACCATATATTTT.

Details on this clonotype: Its ends do not fully match the called genes, so a read error is possible. This chain connects TRBV6-1 to TRBJ1-5; D not certain. CDR1 and CDR2 (germline): MNHNS, SASEGT. The CDR3 consists of 14 residues. CDR3 sequence (DNA): TGTGCCAGCAGGGAAGGGTCTGATTGGCAGCCCCAGCATTTT. It specifies CASREGSDWQPQHF.

DNA for the CDR3: TGTGCCAGCAGCCAAGATGCCAGCGGGAGTTTCACCGGGGAGCTGTTTTTT. Translating it yields CASSQDASGSFTGELFF. V is TRBV14 and J is TRBJ2-2; TRBD2 matches 8 bases. Per germline, CDR1 SGHDN and CDR2 FVKESK. The CDR3 length is 17 residues. With 0 bases clipped from V and 4 bases from J, the junction kept 7 bases outside the gene matches.

A few counts support this clonotype. V gene TRBV7-9 combines with J gene TRBJ2-3; weak D call: TRBD1 (5 bases). CDR1 and CDR2 (germline): SEHNR, FQNEAQ (reference sequence). This CDR3 has 13 residues. V lost 6 bases, J lost 3 bases, and 10 bases lay in between. The CDR3 DNA reads TGTGCCAGCAGTAAATCAGGGACAGATACGCAGTATTTT. This encodes CASSKSGTDTQYF.

This clonotype was picked up a small number of times. This sequence joins TRBV7-2 and TRBJ1-1; D perhaps matches TRBD1 (5 bases). CDR1 and CDR2 (germline): SGHTA, FQGNSA. The V and J ends lost 2 bases and 0 bases respectively, with 7 bases between them. CDR3 length: 14 residues. In DNA, the CDR3 is TGTGCCAGCAGCTTATACAGGATGAACACTGAAGCTTTCTTT. Protein: CASSLYRMNTEAFF. The variable domain in full, with the rest retrieved from reference TRBV7-2 and TRBJ1-1, is GAGVSQSPSNKVTEKGKDVELRCDPISGHTALYWYRQSLGQGLEFLIYFQGNSAPDKSGLPSDRFSAERTGGSVSTLTIQRTQQEDSAVYLCASSLYRMNTEAFFGQGTRLTVV.

This clonotype appeared many times. V gene TRBV7-3 combines with J gene TRBJ2-1, with 8 bases identical to TRBD2. Germline CDR1 is SGHTA and CDR2 is FQGTGA. V dropped 3 bases and J dropped 8; count of bases not matched to a gene: 6. This CDR3 spans 14 amino acids. CDR3 sequence: CASSFGLAGDEQFF. For the CDR3, the DNA is TGTGCCAGCAGCTTTGGACTAGCAGGGGATGAGCAGTTCTTC.

This clonotype has a count of ten or more. The chain employs TRBV6-5 and TRBJ2-7; 8 bases are shared with TRBD1. The junction had 6 bases not matched to a gene; V was cut back by 6 bases and J by 2 bases. Germline V gene data show CDR1 as MNHEY and CDR2 as SVGAGI. This CDR3 is built from 14 residues. CDR3 protein: CASRAPGQAYEQYF. The CDR3 DNA is TGTGCCAGCAGGGCACCGGGACAGGCCTACGAGCAGTACTTC.

This clonotype was counted ten times or more. The CDR3 DNA follows: TGTGCCAGCAGTCAGCCCGGGACTAGCGTAGACAATGAGCAGTTCTTC. Translation: CASSQPGTSVDNEQFF. This chain links TRBV6-2 or TRBV6-3 with TRBJ2-1; TRBD2 matches at 10 bases. The J segment lost 5 bases and the V segment lost 5 bases, leaving 9 bases of the junction unmatched. The CDR3 covers 16 residues. From germline, CDR1 is MNHEY and CDR2 SVGEGT.

The CDR3 DNA reads as TGTGCCAGCAGGGGCGACGTCCCTCGCACTGAAGCTTTCTTT. Translation gives CASRGDVPRTEAFF. The rearrangement uses TRBV6-2 or TRBV6-3 and TRBJ1-1; no definite D call. The V gene lost 6 bases and the J gene lost 4 bases, with 15 bases spanning the gap. Germline V gives CDR1 MNHEY, CDR2 SVGEGT. The length of the CDR3 is 14 residues.

V and J are TRBV3-1 and TRBJ1-1; D remains unclear. CDR3 length: 11 amino acids. Germline lookup yields CDR1 LGHDT and CDR2 YNNKEL (reference sequence). V shed 2 bases and J shed 4 bases, with 2 bases lying between them. The CDR3: CASSQSTEAFF. Here the CDR3 DNA reads TGTGCCAGCAGCCAAAGCACTGAAGCTTTCTTT.

This clonotype showed up just a few times. This sequence joins TRBV11-2 and TRBJ2-7, with D possibly being TRBD1 (6 bases). Trimming took 4 bases from V and 0 from J, leaving 13 bases between them. CDR3 size: 15 residues. Germline values: CDR1 SGHAT, CDR2 FQNNGV. The CDR3 DNA reads as TGTGCCAGCAGCTCACAGGGTTCGTTCTCCTACGAGCAGTACTTC. Translated, it gives CASSSQGSFSYEQYF. Combining the CDR3 with reference TRBV11-2 and TRBJ2-7 gives the whole variable domain EAGVAQSPRYKIIEKRQSVAFWCNPISGHATLYWYQQILGQGPKLLIQFQNNGVVDDSQLPKDRFSAERLKGVDSTLKIQPAKLEDSAVYLCASSSQGSFSYEQYFGPGTRLTVT.

The CDR3 coding sequence is TGTGCCAGCAGACCGACAGGTGGGGGGTATGGCTACACCTTC. This encodes CASRPTGGGYGYTF. V is TRBV28 and J is TRBJ1-2, with a weak D call TRBD1 (6 bases). Germline-derived CDR1 and CDR2 are MDHEN and SYDVKM. The length of the CDR3 is 14 residues. V lost 6 bases to trimming and J lost 5 bases, with 16 bases between them.

The sample holds many counts of this clonotype. The chain employs TRBV7-9 and TRBJ1-1; D is undetermined. The germline V and J ends were trimmed by 2 bases and 9 bases, with 10 bases remaining between them. Per the germline V gene, CDR1 is SEHNR and CDR2 is FQNEAQ (reference sequence). The CDR3 covers 12 residues. CDR3 nucleotide sequence: TGTGCCAGCAGCTTATTGTCCGGGCAAGCTTTCTTT. It specifies CASSLLSGQAFF.

The J gene is TRBJ2-7, the V gene TRBV15; D is ambiguous. The length of the CDR3 is 16 residues. Trimming removed 0 bases at V and 0 bases at J, with 12 bases between. Germline CDR1 is LNHNV and CDR2 is YYDKDF (reference sequence). CDR3 amino acids: CATSRDPLRSSYEQYF. CDR3 nucleotide sequence: TGTGCCACCAGCAGAGATCCTCTCAGGAGCTCCTACGAGCAGTACTTC.

This clonotype has a count of ten or more. The chain uses TRBV7-2 and TRBJ2-7; 7 bases map to TRBD2. The germline V gene encodes CDR1 SGHTA and CDR2 FQGNSA. The length of the CDR3 is 14 residues. J was trimmed by 7 bases and V by 8 bases; bases with no gene match: 14. CDR3: CASGTGAGGGEQYF. The CDR3 DNA follows: TGTGCCAGCGGGACCGGAGCGGGCGGGGGAGAGCAGTACTTC.

This clonotype occurred many times. The V gene is TRBV15, the J gene TRBJ2-1, with a weak D call TRBD2 (5 bases). Germline lookup yields CDR1 LNHNV and CDR2 YYDKDF (reference sequence). With 1 base removed from V and 5 bases from J, the gap between germline ends came to 9 bases. The CDR3 contains 14 residues. CDR3 loop: CATSRGPRDNEQFF. For the CDR3, the DNA is TGTGCCACCAGCAGAGGTCCGCGGGACAATGAGCAGTTCTTC.

This clonotype was counted between two and nine times. The V and J genes are TRBV2 and TRBJ2-2; no firm D call. CDR1 SNHLY and CDR2 FYNNEI come from the germline V gene. The CDR3 spans 15 residues. Trimming pared 3 bases from V and 3 bases from J, leaving 11 bases between. The chain's CDR3 is CASSESGFHTGELFF. CDR3 coding DNA: TGTGCCAGCAGTGAGTCCGGATTTCACACCGGGGAGCTGTTTTTT.

This clonotype was recorded at least ten times. The chain joins TRBV24-1 to TRBJ2-2, with 10 bases that match TRBD2. Germline loops: CDR1 KGHDR, CDR2 SFDVKD. This CDR3 has 17 amino acids. After removal of 6 bases from V and 1 base from J, the junction contained 7 bases not matched to a gene. This CDR3 reads CATSLAGGPRNTGELFF. CDR3 in DNA: TGTGCCACCAGTTTAGCGGGAGGACCGAGGAACACCGGGGAGCTGTTTTTT.

The rearrangement links TRBV10-3 to TRBJ2-7; 7 positions match TRBD1. With 6 bases clipped from V and 0 bases from J, the junction kept 8 bases outside the gene matches. CDR3 length equals 15 residues. Looked up from germline, CDR1 is ENHRY and CDR2 is SYGVKD. CDR3 region: CAISSGTASSYEQYF. CDR3 bases: TGTGCCATCAGCTCTGGGACAGCCAGCTCCTACGAGCAGTACTTC.

This clonotype was observed many times. The chain links TRBV15 to TRBJ2-2, with 9 nucleotides matching TRBD2. V shed 2 bases, J shed 3 bases, and the junction held 4 bases outside the gene matches. Germline V gene lookup returns CDR1 LNHNV and CDR2 YYDKDF (reference sequence). CDR3 length: 16 amino acids. CDR3 in DNA: TGTGCCACCAGCAGACCCCTAGCGGGACACACCGGGGAGCTGTTTTTT. Translating it yields CATSRPLAGHTGELFF.